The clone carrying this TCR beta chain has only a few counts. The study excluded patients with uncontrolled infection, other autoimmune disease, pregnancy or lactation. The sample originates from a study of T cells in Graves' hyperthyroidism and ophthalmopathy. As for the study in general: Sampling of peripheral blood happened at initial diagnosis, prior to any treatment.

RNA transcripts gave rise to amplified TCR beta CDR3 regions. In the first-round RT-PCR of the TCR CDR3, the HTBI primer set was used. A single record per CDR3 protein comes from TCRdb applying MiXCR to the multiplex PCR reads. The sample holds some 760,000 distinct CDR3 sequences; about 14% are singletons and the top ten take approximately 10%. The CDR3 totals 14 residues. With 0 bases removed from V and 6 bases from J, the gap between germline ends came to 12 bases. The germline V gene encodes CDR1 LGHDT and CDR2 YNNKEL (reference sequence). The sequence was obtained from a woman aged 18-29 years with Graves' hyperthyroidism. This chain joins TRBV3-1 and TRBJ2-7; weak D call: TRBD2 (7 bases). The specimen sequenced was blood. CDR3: CASSQERGGREQYF. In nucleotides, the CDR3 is TGTGCCAGCAGCCAAGAAAGGGGGGGGCGCGAGCAGTACTTC.